Listed here is a single T cell receptor (beta chain). The antigen is unknown. Run at survey level, the immunoSEQ assay was version v3.0. Assay used: immunoSEQ multiplex PCR; TCRdb lists only in-frame clones, some missing. The table shows roughly 20,000 clones, with around three quarters occurring only once. The data are from a study of long-term antiretroviral therapy in people with HIV. Broader study findings: ART adherence was not documented, and neither viral resistance nor therapy changes had any data. Blood sampling spanned 2004 to 2017, possibly under older ART regimens. Clonotypes expanded prior to ART showed repertoire dominance at all sampled time points. Subsequent to ART, diversity was augmented yet persisted below that of transplant donor controls.

The CDR3 consists of 15 residues. CDR1 SGHKS and CDR2 YYEKEE come from the germline V gene (reference sequence). V lost 0 bases and J lost 0, with 7 bases in between. The sequencing used unsorted PBMCs, collected 4.1 years after starting antiretroviral therapy. The chain combines TRBV5-5 with TRBJ1-5; no firm D call. This receptor was obtained from a woman aged 40 to 49 with HIV. CDR3 in amino acids: CASSLEVYSNQPQHF. DNA for the CDR3: TGTGCCAGCAGCTTGGAAGTTTATAGCAATCAGCCCCAGCATTTT.